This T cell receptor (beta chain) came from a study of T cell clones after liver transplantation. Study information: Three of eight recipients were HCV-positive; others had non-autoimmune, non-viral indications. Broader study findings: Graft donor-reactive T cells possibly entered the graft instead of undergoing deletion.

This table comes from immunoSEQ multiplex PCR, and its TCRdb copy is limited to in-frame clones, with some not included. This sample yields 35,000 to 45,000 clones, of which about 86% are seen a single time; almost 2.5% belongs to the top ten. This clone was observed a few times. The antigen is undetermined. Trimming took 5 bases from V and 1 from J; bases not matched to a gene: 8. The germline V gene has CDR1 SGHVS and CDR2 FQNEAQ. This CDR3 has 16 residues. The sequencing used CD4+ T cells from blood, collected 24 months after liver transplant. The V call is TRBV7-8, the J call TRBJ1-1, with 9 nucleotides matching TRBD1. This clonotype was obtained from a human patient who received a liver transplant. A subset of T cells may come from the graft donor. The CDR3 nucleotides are TGTGCCAGCAGCCTCACAGGGGGCGCGTGGAACACTGAAGCTTTCTTT. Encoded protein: CASSLTGGAWNTEAFF.